What follows is one T cell receptor beta chain and its context. The antigen is not known. This record belongs to a study of T cell responses to AZD1222 COVID-19 vaccine. Only in-frame clones appear in the TCRdb table, and some are missing; sequencing was by immunoSEQ multiplex PCR. The table has some 180,000 clones, around 90% seen once. Germline V gene sequence: CDR1 SQVTM, CDR2 ANQGSEA. There are 13 residues in the CDR3. V trimming: 4 bases; J trimming: 9 bases; junction bases outside the gene matches: 7. The study, taken as a whole, reports: Recipients of AZD1222 seropositive at baseline numbered only 5 to 7. The study found vaccine-associated CD4 TCRs spanning spike, dominant at 160-218 and 743-854. Reports indicate that nearly half of spike-specific TCRs are directed at unmutated variant regions.

This TCR was sampled from an adult who received the MenACWY meningococcal vaccine as a control. The sequenced sample was peripheral blood, obtained 28 days after the second dose of the MenACWY control vaccine. V usage is TRBV29-1 and J usage is TRBJ2-2; 8 bases agree with TRBD2. CDR3 in amino acids: CSVGLAGDRELFF. CDR3 nucleotide sequence: TGCAGCGTTGGTCTAGCGGGCGACCGGGAGCTGTTTTTT.